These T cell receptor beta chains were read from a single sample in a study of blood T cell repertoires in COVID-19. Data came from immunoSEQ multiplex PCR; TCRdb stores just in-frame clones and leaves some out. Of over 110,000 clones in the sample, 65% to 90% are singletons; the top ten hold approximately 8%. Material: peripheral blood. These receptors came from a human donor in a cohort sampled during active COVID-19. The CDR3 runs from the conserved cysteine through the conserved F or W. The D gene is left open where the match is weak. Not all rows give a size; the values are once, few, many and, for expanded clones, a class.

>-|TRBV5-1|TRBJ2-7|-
CASSLAPTALSYEQYF
TGCGCCAGCAGCTTGGCCCCGACAGCTCTCTCCTACGAGCAGTACTTC
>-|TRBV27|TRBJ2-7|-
CASSLSGAYEQYF
TGTGCCAGCAGTTTATCGGGGGCGTACGAGCAGTACTTC
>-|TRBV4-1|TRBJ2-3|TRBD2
CASSQVVAGGWADTQYF
TGCGCCAGCAGCCAAGTGGTGGCGGGAGGGTGGGCAGATACGCAGTATTTT
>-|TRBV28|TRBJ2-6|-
CASSLRFRLAGEGSGANVLTF
TGTGCCAGCAGTTTACGTTTTAGGTTGGCAGGGGAGGGCTCTGGGGCCAACGTCCTGACTTTC
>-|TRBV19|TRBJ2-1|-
CASSIHPGSSYNGQFF
TGTGCCAGTAGTATACATCCGGGGAGCTCCTACAATGGGCAGTTCTTC
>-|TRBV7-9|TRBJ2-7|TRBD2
CASSRGTSGAYEQYF
TGTGCCAGCAGCCGGGGGACTAGCGGGGCCTACGAGCAGTACTTC
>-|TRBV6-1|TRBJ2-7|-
CASSETGLGKQYF
TGTGCCAGCAGTGAGACGGGATTGGGAAAGCAGTACTTC
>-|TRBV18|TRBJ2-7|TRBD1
CASSPPGTGSPKNYEQYF
TGTGCCAGCTCACCTCCCGGGACAGGCTCTCCAAAAAACTACGAGCAGTACTTC
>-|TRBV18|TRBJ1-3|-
CASSPQAEGRSSGNTIYF
TGTGCCAGCTCACCCCAGGCTGAGGGCCGGAGCTCTGGAAACACCATATATTTT
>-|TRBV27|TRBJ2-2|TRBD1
CASSGTVNTGELFF
TGTGCCAGCAGTGGGACAGTGAACACCGGGGAGCTGTTTTTT
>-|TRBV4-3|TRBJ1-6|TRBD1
CASSQELGQGLSPLHF
TGCGCCAGCAGCCAAGAATTGGGACAGGGGCTCTCACCCCTCCACTTT
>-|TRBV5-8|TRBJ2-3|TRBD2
CASSLAALAASTDTQYF
TGTGCCAGCAGCTTGGCGGCTCTAGCGGCTAGCACAGATACGCAGTATTTT
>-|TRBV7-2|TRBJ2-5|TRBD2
CASSFTPTSGRNTQYF
TGTGCCAGCAGCTTCACCCCGACTAGCGGGAGAAATACCCAGTACTTC
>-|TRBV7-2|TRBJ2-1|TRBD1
CASSSRDRVSNEQFF
TGTGCCAGCAGCTCCCGGGACAGGGTATCAAATGAGCAGTTCTTC
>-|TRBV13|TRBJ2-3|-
CASSLASGYTQYF
TGTGCCAGCAGCTTAGCTAGTGGTTATACGCAGTATTTT
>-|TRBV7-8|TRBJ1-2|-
CASSPGWVYHYTF
TGTGCCAGCAGCCCCGGGTGGGTTTACCATTACACCTTC
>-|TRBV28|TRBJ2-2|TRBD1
CASRLGQGWSGELFF
TGTGCCAGCAGACTCGGACAGGGGTGGTCCGGGGAGCTGTTTTTT
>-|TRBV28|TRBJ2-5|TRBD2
CASSFGGSGETQYF
TGTGCCAGCAGTTTCGGCGGGAGTGGAGAGACCCAGTACTTC
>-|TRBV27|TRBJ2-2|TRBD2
CASSGRLARTGELFF
TGTGCCAGCAGTGGTCGACTAGCGAGAACCGGGGAGCTGTTTTTT
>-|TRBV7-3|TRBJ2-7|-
CASSSQGGNYEQYF
TGTGCCAGCAGCTCACAGGGGGGGAACTACGAGCAGTACTTC
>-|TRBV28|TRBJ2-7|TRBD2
CASNRRGDYSYEQYF
TGTGCCAGCAATCGACGAGGGGACTACTCCTACGAGCAGTACTTC
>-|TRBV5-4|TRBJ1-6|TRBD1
CASSRTGGGSYNSPLHF
TGTGCCAGCAGCCGGACAGGGGGCGGTTCCTATAATTCACCCCTCCACTTT
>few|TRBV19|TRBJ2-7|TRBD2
CASSIGRLAGDYEQYF
TGTGCCAGTAGTATAGGGAGACTAGCGGGAGACTACGAGCAGTACTTC
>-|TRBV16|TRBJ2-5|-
CASSLGGTKYQETQYF
TGTGCCAGCAGCCTTGGCGGGACCAAGTACCAAGAGACCCAGTACTTC
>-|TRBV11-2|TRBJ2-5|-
CASSLDRVMETQYF
TGTGCCAGCAGCTTAGACAGGGTAATGGAGACCCAGTACTTC
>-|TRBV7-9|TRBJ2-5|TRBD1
CASSPGTADQETQYF
TGTGCCAGCAGTCCCGGGACAGCCGACCAAGAGACCCAGTACTTC
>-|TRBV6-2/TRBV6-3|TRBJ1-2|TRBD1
CASSDRTGSNYGYTF
TGTGCCAGCAGTGACAGGACAGGATCTAACTATGGCTACACCTTC
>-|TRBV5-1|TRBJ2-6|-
CASRDSSGANVLTF
TGCGCCAGCAGGGACAGCTCTGGGGCCAACGTCCTGACTTTC
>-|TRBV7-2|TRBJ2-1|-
CASSLEMVGVVNNEQFF
TGTGCCAGCAGCTTAGAAATGGTGGGAGTCGTAAACAATGAGCAGTTCTTC
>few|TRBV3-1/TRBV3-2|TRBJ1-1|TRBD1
CASSQEGGGDTEAFF
TGTGCCAGCAGCCAAGAAGGAGGGGGCGACACTGAAGCTTTCTTT
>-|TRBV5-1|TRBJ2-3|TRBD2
CASSLVASGGTDTQYF
TGCGCCAGCAGCTTGGTGGCTAGCGGAGGCACAGATACGCAGTATTTT
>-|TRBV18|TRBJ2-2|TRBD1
CASSTTGGDTGELFF
TGTGCCAGCTCAACGACAGGGGGGGACACCGGGGAGCTGTTTTTT
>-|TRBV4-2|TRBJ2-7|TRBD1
CASSPGQGDYEQYF
TGTGCCAGCAGCCCGGGACAGGGCGACTACGAGCAGTACTTC
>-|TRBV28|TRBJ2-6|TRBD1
CASSLATGGSGANVLTF
TGTGCCAGCAGTTTAGCGACAGGGGGCTCTGGGGCCAACGTCCTGACTTTC
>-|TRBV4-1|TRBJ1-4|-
CASSRWRGGDEKLFF
TGCGCCAGCAGCCGCTGGCGGGGGGGGGATGAAAAACTGTTTTTT
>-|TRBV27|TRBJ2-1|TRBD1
CASERTGSYNEQFF
TGTGCCAGCGAAAGGACAGGGAGCTACAATGAGCAGTTCTTC
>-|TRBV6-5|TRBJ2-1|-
CASSYGGSSYNEQFF
TGTGCCAGCAGTTATGGGGGGAGCTCCTACAATGAGCAGTTCTTC
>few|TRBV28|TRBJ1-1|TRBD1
CASSSYRGHTEAFF
TGTGCCAGCAGTTCATACAGGGGGCATACTGAAGCTTTCTTT
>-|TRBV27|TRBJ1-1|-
CASSSGWTEAFF
TGTGCCAGCAGTTCCGGTTGGACTGAAGCTTTCTTT
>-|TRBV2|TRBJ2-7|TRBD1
CASTWDRNYEQYF
TGTGCCAGCACCTGGGACAGGAACTACGAGCAGTACTTC
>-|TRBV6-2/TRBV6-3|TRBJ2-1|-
CASSPRGVSYNEQFF
TGTGCCAGCAGTCCCCGGGGTGTCTCCTACAATGAGCAGTTCTTC
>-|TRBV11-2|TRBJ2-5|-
CASSLAGLGETQYF
TGTGCCAGCAGCTTAGCAGGGCTGGGCGAGACCCAGTACTTC
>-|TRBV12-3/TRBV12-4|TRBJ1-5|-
CASSFGGVQPQHF
TGTGCCAGCAGTTTTGGGGGGGTTCAGCCCCAGCATTTT
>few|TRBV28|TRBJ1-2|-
CASRRGNYGYTF
TGTGCCAGCAGGCGGGGGAACTATGGCTACACCTTC
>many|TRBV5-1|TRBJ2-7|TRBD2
CASSWGTSGRNEQYF
TGCGCCAGCAGCTGGGGGACTAGCGGCCGCAACGAGCAGTACTTC
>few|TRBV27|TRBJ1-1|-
CASSPGSVNTEAFF
TGTGCCAGCAGTCCGGGATCAGTGAACACTGAAGCTTTCTTT
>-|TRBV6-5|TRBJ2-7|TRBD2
CASSFRDYSYEQYF
TGTGCCAGCAGTTTCCGGGACTACTCCTACGAGCAGTACTTC
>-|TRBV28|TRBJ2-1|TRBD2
CASSSGLAGGSYNEQFF
TGTGCCAGCAGTTCAGGACTAGCGGGAGGCTCCTACAATGAGCAGTTCTTC
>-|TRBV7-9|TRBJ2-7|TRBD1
CASSPPTGAYEQYF
TGTGCCAGCAGCCCGCCTACAGGGGCCTACGAGCAGTACTTC
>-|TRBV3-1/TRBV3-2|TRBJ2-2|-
CASSHQTGELFF
TGTGCCAGCAGCCACCAAACCGGGGAGCTGTTTTTT
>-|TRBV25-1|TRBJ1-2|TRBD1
CASRDRGQGYTF
TGTGCCAGCAGAGACAGGGGTCAGGGCTACACCTTC
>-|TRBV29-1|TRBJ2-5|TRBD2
CSVEVGREGIKTQYF
TGCAGCGTTGAGGTCGGGCGGGAGGGCATAAAGACCCAGTACTTC
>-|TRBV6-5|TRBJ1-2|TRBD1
CASSRQGSYGTF
TGTGCCAGCAGTCGACAGGGGTCATACGGCACCTTC
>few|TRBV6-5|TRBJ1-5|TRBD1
CASSVQGLGGQPQHF
TGTGCCAGCAGCGTACAGGGGTTGGGTGGTCAGCCCCAGCATTTT
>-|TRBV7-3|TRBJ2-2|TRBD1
CASSRQGNTGELFF
TGTGCCAGCAGCCGACAGGGGAACACCGGGGAGCTGTTTTTT
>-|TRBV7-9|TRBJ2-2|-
CASSLAGTNTGELFF
TGTGCCAGCAGCTTGGCGGGGACGAACACCGGGGAGCTGTTTTTT
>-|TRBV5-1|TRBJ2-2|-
CASSLVGDRTGELFF
TGCGCCAGCAGCTTGGTGGGAGACCGAACCGGGGAGCTGTTTTTT
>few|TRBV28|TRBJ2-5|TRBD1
CASRPTGIETQYF
TGTGCCAGCAGACCGACAGGGATCGAGACCCAGTACTTC
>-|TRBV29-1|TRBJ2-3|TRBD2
CSVEGSGSSTDTQYF
TGCAGCGTTGAAGGTAGCGGGAGTTCGACAGATACGCAGTATTTT
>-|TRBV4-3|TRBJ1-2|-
CASSQVGVNGYTF
TGCGCCAGCAGCCAAGTAGGGGTGAATGGCTACACCTTC